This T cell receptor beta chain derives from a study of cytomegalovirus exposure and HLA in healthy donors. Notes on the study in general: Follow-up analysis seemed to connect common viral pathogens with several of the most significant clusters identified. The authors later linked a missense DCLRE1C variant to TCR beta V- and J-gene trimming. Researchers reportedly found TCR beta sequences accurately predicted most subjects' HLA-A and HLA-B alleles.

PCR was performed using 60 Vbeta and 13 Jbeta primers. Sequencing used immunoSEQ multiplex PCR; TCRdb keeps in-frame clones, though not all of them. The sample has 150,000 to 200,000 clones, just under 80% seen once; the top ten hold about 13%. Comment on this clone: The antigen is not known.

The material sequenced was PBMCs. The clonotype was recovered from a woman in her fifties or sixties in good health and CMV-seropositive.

Written as DNA, the CDR3 is TGTGCCTGGAGGATAGGGGGCAACGGGGAGCTGTTTTTT. Amino acids: CAWRIGGNGELFF. The chain combines TRBV30 with TRBJ2-2; 7 positions agree with TRBD1. CDR3 length equals 13 residues. V was pared by 3 bases and J by 7 bases, with 5 bases of the junction left unmatched. Germline V CDR1 and CDR2: GTSNPN, SVGIG (reference sequence).